A single T cell receptor beta chain is shown here with its context. It has no known antigen specificity. Base qualities are missing; no much larger clone stands one base away. V is clipped by 1 base and J by 2 bases, and the sequence between their germline boundaries is 8 bases long. The germline V gene encodes CDR1 SGHTA and CDR2 FQGNSA. From the cysteine through the phenylalanine, the CDR3 covers 15 amino acids. This entry keeps only the CDR3 DNA: 45 bases, framed from base 1. Participants in the prospective study were aged roughly 18 to 89 years, lived in 20 to 25 United States geographic areas, and enrolled through a virtual design. To assign participants to cohorts, the prospective study relied on clinical history that participants themselves reported in a screening survey and a study questionnaire. Recovered participants in ImmuneRACE Cohort 3 were defined as having two consecutive negative NP/OP PCR tests, clearance from a healthcare professional, or resolution of symptoms. In the prospective study, whole blood, serum and a nasopharyngeal or oropharyngeal swab were collected from each participant by mobile phlebotomists. Participants in the prospective study had the option to provide additional blood draws and questionnaires over a 2-month period. Blood samples from the prospective study were shipped frozen or at room temperature prior to DNA extraction.

TCRbeta CDR3 regions were amplified from genomic DNA using the immunoSEQ Assay, a bias-controlled multiplex PCR. Per the original workflow: Within the assay, amplification of reference gene primers was used to estimate how many nucleated cells each sample contained. To quantify the absolute abundance of each unique TCRbeta CDR3 rearrangement, sequence reads were collapsed and filtered. For each sample, productive Simpson clonality was calculated as the square root of Simpson's diversity index over productive rearrangements. Drawn from immuneACCESS, this table holds only the in-frame rearrangements with V and J called that TCRdb kept. Clones are partly lost; checked studies trace under half to an unresolved V gene and leave the rest unexplained. For V, J and clone size, that table is used; D and trimming come from the DNA. The sample data list about 300,000 clones, and 70% to 90% of these were observed just once. The ten largest clones capture about 6% of the sample.

The record originates from a study of blood T cell repertoires in COVID-19 (dated by TCRdb to 2019 to 2021). Regarding the complete study: Collaborator samples came from the United States, Italy and Spain and covered acute and convalescent phases of COVID-19. Where available, HLA class I and class II types were obtained from metadata supplied by the sample provider rather than from assay-based typing. Subjects who had been exposed to COVID-19, were actively infected with it, or had recovered from it provided the deeply sampled blood TCRbeta repertoires that made up the dataset. The sample metadata nearly always contained a de-identified subject ID, COVID-19 status, age in years and sex. The samples were drawn from the first 160 participants of the ongoing ImmuneRACE study and from about 1,200 subjects provided by 6 global collaborators. The prospective study material was composed of cDNA or gDNA derived from T cells, B-cell-depleted T cells, or PBMCs. A freely available public database, intended as a resource for researchers studying the immune response to SARS-CoV-2, is where the repertoires were released.

Overall results and qualifications from the work: The amount of clinical and demographic metadata varied by source and participant and was provided uncurated.

The specimen was PBMCs or T cells enriched from blood (not recorded which). This TCR derives from a woman between 25 and 40 years old who had recovered from COVID-19. The rearranged segments are TRBV7-2 and TRBJ2-2; the D gene lacks a confident call. The sequenced DNA is TGTGCCAGCAGCTTAGGCCAGTTCAACACCGGGGAGCTGTTTTTT. Translated, this gives CASSLGQFNTGELFF.